Each of the 29 T cell receptor beta chains below was sequenced from the same sample in a study of OX40 agonist ivuxolimab in advanced cancers. TCRdb's copy holds only in-frame clones and misses some; the assay was immunoSEQ multiplex PCR. The sample consists of 65,000 to 85,000 clones, approximately 85% of them appearing once. Sequences were derived from CD4+ or CD8+ T cells sorted from blood, sampled in a trial of the OX40 agonist ivuxolimab. The source of these receptors is an adult with an advanced solid tumor such as melanoma, head and neck, liver or kidney cancer.

The chain uses TRBV21-1 and TRBJ1-1; the table's D call of TRBD1 was not tested on the DNA. TRBV21-1 is recorded as a pseudogene. The CDR3 runs 12 residues. The CDR3 here is CASSKEDKEAFF. The CDR3 DNA sequence: TGTGCCAGCAGCAAAGAAGACAAAGAAGCTTTCTTT.

V and J are TRBV7-2 and TRBJ1-4; 11 positions agree with TRBD1. V dropped 2 bases and J dropped 7; count of bases not matched to a gene: 3. Looked up from germline, CDR1 is SGHTA and CDR2 is FQGNSA. The CDR3 is 15 amino acids. This CDR3 reads CASSLPGTGGEKLFF. The DNA for the CDR3 is TGTGCCAGCAGCTTACCCGGGACAGGGGGTGAAAAACTGTTTTTT.

The chain carries TRBV28 and TRBJ1-2, with D maybe TRBD1 (5 bases). CDR1 and CDR2 from the germline V gene are MDHEN and SYDVKM. CDR3 length equals 13 residues. The V end was cut by 6 bases, the J end by 7 bases, with 15 bases between. CDR3 loop: CASSLGSGAGYTF. CDR3 coding DNA: TGTGCCAGCAGCCTAGGAAGCGGGGCTGGCTACACCTTC.

This chain links TRBV30 with TRBJ1-5; D is perhaps TRBD1 (5 bases). This CDR3 region has 14 residues. V shed 6 bases and J shed 6 bases, with 18 bases lying between them. Germline lookup yields CDR1 GTSNPN and CDR2 SVGIG (reference sequence). CDR3 DNA sequence: TGTGCCTGTCGTCGGCCAGGGATAGGTCAGCCCCAGCATTTT. Protein product: CACRRPGIGQPQHF.

The chain uses TRBV7-2 and TRBJ2-1; no firm D call. There are 17 residues in the CDR3. V was cut by 5 bases and J by 0 bases, with 17 bases left in between. CDR1 SGHTA and CDR2 FQGNSA come from the germline V gene. The chain's CDR3 is CASSLQNLRSSYNEQFF. DNA of the CDR3: TGTGCCAGCAGCCTACAAAACCTCCGAAGCTCCTACAATGAGCAGTTCTTC.

The J gene is TRBJ2-5, the V gene TRBV2; D is unclear. Trimming shortened V by 3 bases and J by 1 base, and 9 bases separated the two germline ends. This CDR3 contains 14 residues. CDR1 is SNHLY and CDR2 is FYNNEI in the germline V gene. The DNA of the CDR3 is TGTGCCAGCAGTGACGGAAGATCCCAAGAGACCCAGTACTTC. This translates into CASSDGRSQETQYF.

J is TRBJ2-2 and V is TRBV19; perhaps TRBD2 as D (6 bases). The V end lost 6 bases, the J end lost 5 bases, and 16 bases lay between the germline ends. The CDR3 is made up of 15 amino acids. Germline CDR1 and CDR2: LNHDA and SQIVND (reference sequence). Here the CDR3 reads CASRSGGAGTGELFF. In DNA, the CDR3 is TGTGCCAGTAGGTCCGGAGGGGCGGGAACCGGGGAGCTGTTTTTT.

The gene calls are TRBV28 and TRBJ2-1; TRBD2 matches 12 bases. Germline assignment: CDR1 MDHEN and CDR2 SYDVKM. V lost 2 bases and J lost 10; bases outside the gene matches: 12. This CDR3 is 17 amino acids long. The DNA for the CDR3 is TGTGCCAGCAGTTTACAAGTTCCGAGACTAGCGGGAGAAGAGCAGTTCTTC. Encoded protein: CASSLQVPRLAGEEQFF. Supplemented by reference TRBV28 and TRBJ2-1, the full variable domain reads DVKVTQSSRYLVKRTGEKVFLECVQDMDHENMFWYRQDPGLGLRLIYFSYDVKMKEKGDIPEGYSVSREKKERFSLILESASTNQTSMYLCASSLQVPRLAGEEQFFGPGTRLTVL.

The chain recombines TRBV7-3 with TRBJ2-6; TRBD2 might be the D (7 bases). With 6 bases removed from V and 2 bases from J, the gap between germline ends came to 14 bases. The CDR3 has 16 residues. CDR1 SGHTA and CDR2 FQGTGA come from the germline V gene. The CDR3 sequence is CASRPNGGPGANVLTF. The CDR3 DNA reads TGTGCCAGCAGGCCCAACGGGGGGCCTGGGGCCAACGTCCTGACTTTC.

The V call is TRBV27, the J call TRBJ1-4; TRBD1 aligns across 7 bases. Germline assignment: CDR1 MNHEY and CDR2 SMNVEV (reference sequence). The CDR3 contains 14 residues. V lost 2 bases, J lost 7 bases, and 4 bases stayed unmatched. The CDR3 reads CASSLDRVVEKLFF. CDR3 nucleotide sequence: TGTGCCAGCAGTTTAGACAGGGTAGTTGAAAAACTGTTTTTT.

This clone has just a few counts. The chain recombines TRBV29-1 with TRBJ2-2, with D possibly being TRBD2 (5 bases). The CDR3 extends over 16 amino acids. V dropped 7 bases and J dropped 0 bases, with 18 bases sitting between them. Germline CDR1 SQVTM, CDR2 ANQGSEA. The DNA for the CDR3 is TGCAGCGCCGAGTCGGGCCCCGGGGCGAACACCGGGGAGCTGTTTTTT. Its protein is CSAESGPGANTGELFF.

The chain carries TRBV7-2 and TRBJ2-7; D remains ambiguous. The length of the CDR3 is 13 residues. Per germline, CDR1 SGHTA and CDR2 FQGNSA. The V gene lost 4 bases and the J gene lost 5 bases, with 12 bases spanning the gap. This chain's CDR3 is CASSSAGIDEQYF. The CDR3 coding sequence is TGTGCCAGCAGCTCTGCTGGTATCGACGAGCAGTACTTC.

The gene calls are TRBV5-1 and TRBJ1-6; TRBD1 might be the D (6 bases). This CDR3 has 16 residues. The germline gives CDR1 SGHRS, CDR2 YFSETQ. With 0 bases removed from V and 9 bases from J, the gap between germline ends came to 16 bases. The CDR3 bases are TGCGCCAGCAGCTTGGATGGGGGCATAAACAGTTCACCCCTCCACTTT. Translated, it gives CASSLDGGINSSPLHF.

This clone appeared a few times. The chain employs TRBV5-1 and TRBJ1-1; D remains unclear. The CDR3 length is 15 residues. V lost 0 bases to trimming and J lost 3 bases, with 12 bases between them. The germline V gene encodes CDR1 SGHRS and CDR2 YFSETQ. The CDR3 region is CASSLEAGTYTEAFF. CDR3 sequence (DNA): TGCGCCAGCAGCTTGGAGGCAGGTACTTACACTGAAGCTTTCTTT. The full variable domain, completed using reference TRBV5-1 and TRBJ1-1, is KAGVTQTPRYLIKTRGQQVTLSCSPISGHRSVSWYQQTPGQGLQFLFEYFSETQRNKGNFPGRFSGRQFSNSRSEMNVSTLELGDSALYLCASSLEAGTYTEAFFGQGTRLTVV.

The chain employs TRBV9 and TRBJ2-3; D is unclear. Germline-derived CDR1 and CDR2 are SGDLS and YYNGEE. The V end was cut by 4 bases, the J end by 6 bases, with 9 bases between. The CDR3 loop spans 12 amino acids. CDR3 nucleotides: TGTGCCAGCAGCTCAGTTGGGGATACGCAGTATTTT. Amino acids: CASSSVGDTQYF. The variable domain in full, completed from reference TRBV9 and TRBJ2-3, reads DSGVTQTPKHLITATGQRVTLRCSPRSGDLSVYWYQQSLDQGLQFLIQYYNGEERAKGNILERFSAQQFPDLHSELNLSSLELGDSALYFCASSSVGDTQYFGPGTRLTVL.

The chain is built from TRBV21-1 and TRBJ2-4; no DNA check was done on the table's D call, TRBD2. TRBV21-1 is recorded as a pseudogene. The CDR3 has 15 amino acids. The CDR3 coding sequence is TGTGCCAGCAGCAATGGCGGAGGGATGAACGGCATTCAGTACTTC. Translation gives CASSNGGGMNGIQYF.

This rearrangement joins TRBV9 to TRBJ1-2; D may be TRBD1 (6 bases). V was clipped by 5 bases and J by 0 bases, with 8 bases between them. Germline CDR1 reads SGDLS; CDR2 reads YYNGEE. The CDR3 spans 13 residues. The CDR3 sequence is CASRDRTNYGYTF. CDR3 coding DNA: TGTGCCAGCAGGGACAGAACTAACTATGGCTACACCTTC.

V and J are TRBV2 and TRBJ2-5; 7 bases fit TRBD1. The J segment lost 1 base and the V segment lost 6 bases, leaving 2 bases of the junction unmatched. The CDR3 spans 13 residues. From germline, CDR1 is SNHLY and CDR2 FYNNEI. CDR3 DNA sequence: TGTGCCAGCAGGGGACAGATCCAAGAGACCCAGTACTTC. Translated, it gives CASRGQIQETQYF.

V usage is TRBV30 and J usage is TRBJ2-1; TRBD2 matches 10 bases. Germline V gene data show CDR1 as GTSNPN and CDR2 as SVGIG (reference sequence). The CDR3 spans 15 residues. Trimming took 2 bases from V and 5 from J; bases not matched to a gene: 6. CDR3 residues: CAWSFKGLANNEQFF. In DNA, the CDR3 is TGTGCCTGGAGTTTCAAGGGACTAGCGAACAATGAGCAGTTCTTC.

The gene calls are TRBV9 and TRBJ2-5, with 7 nucleotides matching TRBD1. This CDR3 contains 14 residues. Looked up from germline, CDR1 is SGDLS and CDR2 is YYNGEE. The V gene end was trimmed by 3 bases and the J gene end by 1 base; junction bases not matched to a gene: 3. In DNA form, the CDR3 reads TGTGCCAGCAGCGCCGACAGGGCCCAAGAGACCCAGTACTTC. Translation: CASSADRAQETQYF.

This clone turned up a few times. The chain recombines TRBV10-3 with TRBJ1-5, with TRBD1 matching 10 bases. The V and J ends lost 4 bases and 6 bases, in that order; junction bases with no gene match: 6. Germline V gene data show CDR1 as ENHRY and CDR2 as SYGVKD. The length of the CDR3 is 15 residues. The CDR3 spells CAISGDRGGGQPQHF. The CDR3 DNA is TGTGCCATCAGTGGGGACAGGGGCGGAGGTCAGCCCCAGCATTTT.

This clone is judged medium-sized. The CDR3 protein is CASSLVWGKSNQPQHF. The CDR3 DNA is TGTGCCAGCAGCTTGGTGTGGGGTAAGAGCAATCAGCCCCAGCATTTT. The chain couples TRBV7-3 to TRBJ1-5, with no clear D. The CDR3 sequence is 16 residues long. CDR1 and CDR2 (germline): SGHTA, FQGTGA. V lost 3 bases, J lost 1 base, and 13 bases lay in between.

The J gene is TRBJ1-3, the V gene TRBV2; D might be TRBD1 (6 bases). This CDR3 contains 15 residues. Trimming left V 10 bases short and J 0 bases short, with 16 bases between. Per the germline V gene, CDR1 is SNHLY and CDR2 is FYNNEI. The CDR3 sequence: CAISQNRVSGNTIYF. DNA of the CDR3: TGTGCCATCTCCCAGAACAGGGTCTCTGGAAACACCATATATTTT.

The chain is built from TRBV7-2 and TRBJ1-1; D unresolved. Trimming removed 0 bases at V and 8 bases at J, with 10 bases between. The CDR3 is 13 amino acids. Germline loops: CDR1 SGHTA, CDR2 FQGNSA. The CDR3 reads CASSLATVLEAFF. CDR3 nucleotide sequence: TGTGCCAGCAGCTTAGCGACGGTCTTAGAAGCTTTCTTT.

This chain connects TRBV7-6 to TRBJ1-1; perhaps TRBD1 as D (5 bases). The V end lost 3 bases, the J end lost 4 bases, and 12 bases lay between the germline ends. The CDR3 totals 14 residues. From germline, CDR1 is SGHVS and CDR2 FNYEAQ. The CDR3 sequence: CASSFGRRGTEAFF. The CDR3 bases are TGTGCCAGCAGCTTCGGTAGGAGGGGCACTGAAGCTTTCTTT.

This clone was seen just once. The chain links TRBV28 to TRBJ2-5; unclear D gene. The CDR3 length is 14 residues. The germline V gene encodes CDR1 MDHEN and CDR2 SYDVKM. Trimming took off 3 bases at V and 1 base at J, with 9 bases between the two ends. CDR3 in DNA: TGTGCCAGCAGTTTTCGGGCTACCCAAGAGACCCAGTACTTC. This encodes CASSFRATQETQYF.

The CDR3 protein is CVPVAGWASYEQYF. Written as DNA, the CDR3 is TGCGTTCCGGTAGCGGGATGGGCCTCCTACGAGCAGTACTTC. This sequence joins TRBV29-1 and TRBJ2-7; 8 positions agree with TRBD2. Germline CDR1 SQVTM, CDR2 ANQGSEA. This CDR3 is 14 amino acids long.

The chain joins TRBV2 to TRBJ2-1; TRBD2 matches 16 bases. The V gene end was trimmed by 7 bases and the J gene end by 13 bases; junction bases not matched to a gene: 10. Germline V gene sequence: CDR1 SNHLY, CDR2 FYNNEI. The CDR3 covers 15 residues. The CDR3: CASNYGGTSGRAQFF. In DNA form, the CDR3 reads TGTGCCAGCAATTACGGCGGGACTAGCGGGAGGGCACAGTTCTTC. Together with reference TRBV2 and TRBJ2-1, the CDR3 gives the full variable domain: EPEVTQTPSHQVTQMGQEVILRCVPISNHLYFYWYRQILGQKVEFLVSFYNNEISEKSEIFDDQFSVERPDGSNFTLKIRSTKLEDSAMYFCASNYGGTSGRAQFFGPGTRLTVL.

The CDR3 sequence: CASSNPGTGGWETQYF. The CDR3 DNA reads TGTGCCAGCAGCAACCCCGGGACAGGGGGCTGGGAGACCCAGTACTTC. The chain is built from TRBV5-5 and TRBJ2-5; TRBD1 matches 12 bases. The CDR3 runs 16 residues. Germline lookup yields CDR1 SGHKS and CDR2 YYEKEE (reference sequence). The V segment lost 4 bases and the J segment 5 bases; nucleotides outside the gene matches: 9.